The 24 T cell receptor beta chains below all came from one sample that was sequenced in a study of cytotoxic CD8 clonotypes in ibrutinib-treated CLL. TCRdb keeps only in-frame clones here, not all; method: immunoSEQ multiplex PCR. This table holds 75,000 to 80,000 clones, around four fifths found once. The input for sequencing was PBMCs, taken after 24 months of ibrutinib treatment. The receptors shown here come from a human donor with chronic lymphocytic leukemia.

The chain uses TRBV11-2 and TRBJ2-3, with TRBD1 identical over 7 bases. Trimming at V came to 0 bases and at J to 5 bases, leaving 8 bases not matched to a gene. The germline V gene has CDR1 SGHAT and CDR2 FQNNGV. The CDR3 has 16 amino acids. As DNA, the CDR3 is TGTGCCAGCAGCTTAGATGGGGACAGTTCTGAAGATACGCAGTATTTT. Translation gives CASSLDGDSSEDTQYF.

This clone was counted a few times. The chain has TRBV7-3 and TRBJ2-2; 10 nucleotides match TRBD1. V lost 3 bases to trimming and J lost 7 bases; unmatched junction nucleotides: 5. Germline CDR1 is SGHTA and CDR2 is FQGTGA. There are 15 residues in the CDR3. This chain's CDR3 is CASSFQGQGIGELFF. CDR3 bases: TGTGCCAGCAGCTTCCAGGGACAGGGGATCGGGGAGCTGTTTTTT.

The rearrangement joins TRBV30 to TRBJ2-6; 8 bases align to TRBD1. V shed 0 bases, J shed 1 base, and the junction held 11 bases outside the gene matches. The CDR3 runs to 19 residues. CDR1 and CDR2 from the germline V gene are GTSNPN and SVGIG (reference sequence). The CDR3 reads CAWSVAWGQAFSGANVLTF. Here the CDR3 DNA reads TGTGCCTGGAGTGTCGCGTGGGGACAGGCATTTTCTGGGGCCAACGTCCTGACTTTC.

The chain combines TRBV6-5 with TRBJ2-3; 8 bases agree with TRBD1. J was trimmed by 3 bases and V by 5 bases; bases with no gene match: 7. Per the germline V gene, CDR1 is MNHEY and CDR2 is SVGAGI. The length of the CDR3 is 15 residues. The CDR3 sequence: CASSKWTGLTDTQYF. The CDR3 DNA is TGTGCCAGCAGTAAGTGGACAGGGCTGACAGATACGCAGTATTTT.

The chain joins TRBV5-8 to TRBJ2-5, with 13 bases lining up with TRBD2. V lost 4 bases to trimming and J lost 1 base; unmatched junction nucleotides: 4. Germline CDR1 and CDR2: SGHTS and YDEGEE. This CDR3 contains 16 residues. Here the CDR3 reads CASSPGTSGTQETQYF. CDR3 in DNA: TGTGCCAGCAGCCCGGGGACTAGCGGGACCCAAGAGACCCAGTACTTC. Using reference TRBV5-8 and TRBJ2-5 for the parts outside the CDR3, the full variable domain is EAGVTQSPTHLIKTRGQQATLRCSPISGHTSVYWYQQALGLGLQFLLWYDEGEERNRGNFPPRFSGRQFPNYSSELNVNALELEDSALYLCASSPGTSGTQETQYFGPGTRLLVL.

This clone was observed a handful of times. This chain connects TRBV7-9 to TRBJ2-7; weak D call: TRBD1 (6 bases). The V gene's germline CDR1 is SEHNR and CDR2 FQNEAQ (reference sequence). Trimming took 3 bases from V and 6 from J, leaving 12 bases between them. The CDR3 has 13 amino acids. The CDR3, as DNA: TGTGCCAGCAGCTTTCGACAGGACTCCGAGCAGTACTTC. Translated: CASSFRQDSEQYF.

The rearrangement joins TRBV5-1 to TRBJ1-1; D is unresolved. Germline assignment: CDR1 SGHRS and CDR2 YFSETQ. Between the trimmed V and J ends, which lost 4 bases and 2 bases, there was a span of 9 bases. The CDR3 is made up of 13 amino acids. The CDR3 DNA is TGCGCCAGCAGCCCTTACAGAAACACTGAAGCTTTCTTT. Amino acid sequence: CASSPYRNTEAFF.

CDR3 in amino acids: CASSNGLGNEQFF. CDR3 nucleotide sequence: TGTGCCAGCAGCAATGGACTGGGTAATGAGCAGTTCTTC. The chain joins TRBV7-2 to TRBJ2-1; a possible D gene is TRBD2 (5 bases). CDR3 length: 13 amino acids. Germline V gene data show CDR1 as SGHTA and CDR2 as FQGNSA. V was trimmed by 5 bases and J by 7 bases, leaving 12 bases between them.

The CDR3 sequence is CASSWWTGRNNEQFF. As DNA, the CDR3 is TGTGCCAGCAGCTGGTGGACAGGGCGTAACAATGAGCAGTTCTTC. V is TRBV7-9 and J is TRBJ2-1; 8 bases match TRBD1. Germline V gene data show CDR1 as SEHNR and CDR2 as FQNEAQ (reference sequence). V lost 4 bases, J lost 5 bases, and 7 bases stayed unmatched. This CDR3 spans 15 amino acids.

V is TRBV28 and J is TRBJ1-5; TRBD1 matches at 7 bases. Germline V lookup: CDR1 MDHEN, CDR2 SYDVKM. V shed 8 bases, J shed 7 bases, and the junction held 14 bases outside the gene matches. CDR3 length equals 15 residues. CDR3 sequence reads: CASLNKQGNRQPQHF. DNA for the CDR3: TGTGCCAGCCTAAACAAACAGGGGAATAGGCAGCCCCAGCATTTT.

A single count supports this clone. The chain combines TRBV10-3 with TRBJ2-1; 7 bases map to TRBD1. The CDR3 covers 14 residues. The V and J ends lost 6 bases and 4 bases, in that order; junction bases with no gene match: 6. Germline CDR1 is ENHRY and CDR2 is SYGVKD. The CDR3 DNA reads TGTGCCATCAGGAGACAGGGACCATACAATGAGCAGTTCTTC. It is translated as CAIRRQGPYNEQFF.

This CDR3 is CASSQYQGQPQHF. In DNA, the CDR3 is TGTGCCAGCAGCCAATATCAGGGTCAGCCCCAGCATTTT. The chain recombines TRBV16 with TRBJ1-5, with D tentatively TRBD1 (5 bases). Trimming pared 1 base from V and 6 bases from J, leaving 7 bases between. Germline CDR1 reads KGHSY; CDR2 reads FQNENV. The CDR3 runs 13 residues.

This clone has ten or more counts. This chain links TRBV18 with TRBJ1-4; D gene unclear. The CDR3 length is 15 residues. Germline V lookup: CDR1 KGHSH, CDR2 LQKENI. V dropped 3 bases and J dropped 4 bases, with 12 bases sitting between them. In nucleotides, the CDR3 is TGTGCCAGCTCACCCTCGCCGGACCATAATGAAAAACTGTTTTTT. It encodes CASSPSPDHNEKLFF.

J is TRBJ1-5 and V is TRBV5-1, with a weak D call TRBD1 (5 bases). Germline assignment: CDR1 SGHRS and CDR2 YFSETQ. This CDR3 comprises 15 residues. The V end was cut by 3 bases, the J end by 0 bases, with 10 bases between. The CDR3: CASSSGADSNQPQHF. CDR3 DNA sequence: TGCGCCAGCAGCTCCGGGGCCGATAGCAATCAGCCCCAGCATTTT. The full variable domain, rest sourced from reference TRBV5-1 and TRBJ1-5, is KAGVTQTPRYLIKTRGQQVTLSCSPISGHRSVSWYQQTPGQGLQFLFEYFSETQRNKGNFPGRFSGRQFSNSRSEMNVSTLELGDSALYLCASSSGADSNQPQHFGDGTRLSIL.

CDR3 sequence (DNA): TGTGCCAGCAGCTTAGGAGGGCCCAGGGGGAACATTCAGTACTTC. It yields the protein CASSLGGPRGNIQYF. The chain joins TRBV5-4 to TRBJ2-4; perhaps TRBD1 as D (7 bases). The CDR3 sequence is 15 residues long. V lost 2 bases to trimming and J lost 7 bases, with 16 bases between them. Germline-derived CDR1 and CDR2 are SGHNT and YYREEE (reference sequence).

In its sample, this clone was seen once. The chain links TRBV28 to TRBJ2-7, with no clear D. Per the germline V gene, CDR1 is MDHEN and CDR2 is SYDVKM. This CDR3 region has 13 residues. Trimming shortened V by 4 bases and J by 4 bases, and 11 bases separated the two germline ends. The CDR3 sequence: CASSSRTKYEQYF. As DNA, the CDR3 is TGTGCCAGCAGTTCTAGGACCAAATACGAGCAGTACTTC.

J is TRBJ2-5 and V is TRBV19; 8 bases match TRBD2. The CDR3 runs to 13 residues. V lost 6 bases to trimming and J lost 5 bases; unmatched junction nucleotides: 5. Germline CDR1 and CDR2: LNHDA and SQIVND (reference sequence). The CDR3, as DNA: TGTGCCAGTAGCCGACTAGCGATGGAGACCCAGTACTTC. Amino acid sequence: CASSRLAMETQYF.

This clone was found a few times. V usage is TRBV11-2 and J usage is TRBJ1-5, with a weak D call TRBD1 (5 bases). Trimming cost V 0 bases and J 7 bases, with 13 bases left between them. The V gene's germline CDR1 is SGHAT and CDR2 FQNNGV. CDR3 length equals 15 residues. The CDR3 protein is CASSLEGGGHQPQHF. In DNA form, the CDR3 reads TGTGCCAGCAGCTTAGAGGGCGGGGGTCACCAGCCCCAGCATTTT.

The chain links TRBV18 to TRBJ1-6; D is unresolved. Deletions cut 3 bases from V and 7 bases from J, with 7 bases between. The germline CDR1 and CDR2 sequences are KGHSH and LQKENI. This CDR3 is built from 13 residues. The DNA for the CDR3 is TGTGCCAGCTCACCTAAACAGAATTCACCCCTCCACTTT. This sequence encodes CASSPKQNSPLHF.

CDR3 residues: CASSTGPQGYPWADTQYF. The CDR3 nucleotides are TGTGCCAGTAGTACGGGGCCCCAGGGGTACCCTTGGGCAGATACGCAGTATTTT. The rearrangement uses TRBV19 and TRBJ2-3; D perhaps matches TRBD1 (6 bases). The CDR3 extends over 18 amino acids. The ends were cut back, 4 bases at V and 4 bases at J, with 24 bases in the middle. Germline V gene data show CDR1 as LNHDA and CDR2 as SQIVND (reference sequence). Looking up the rest from reference TRBV19 and TRBJ2-3 gives the full variable domain: DGGITQSPKYLFRKEGQNVTLSCEQNLNHDAMYWYRQDPGQGLRLIYYSQIVNDFQKGDIAEGYSVSREKKESFPLTVTSAQKNPTAFYLCASSTGPQGYPWADTQYFGPGTRLTVL.

The sample holds a few counts of this clone. The chain combines TRBV5-1 with TRBJ1-5, with no clear D. The germline V gene encodes CDR1 SGHRS and CDR2 YFSETQ. The V and J ends lost 4 bases and 3 bases respectively, with 14 bases between them. The CDR3 has 15 residues. The CDR3 protein is CASSADPGPNQPQHF. Here the CDR3 DNA reads TGCGCCAGCAGCGCGGACCCTGGCCCCAATCAGCCCCAGCATTTT.

The chain couples TRBV29-1 to TRBJ1-1, with D unresolved. CDR1 and CDR2 (germline): SQVTM, ANQGSEA. The CDR3 runs 13 residues. CDR3 coding DNA: TGCACCTCCGAAGGAACAGTGGACACTGAAGCTTTCTTT. Translating it yields CTSEGTVDTEAFF.

The CDR3 DNA reads as TGTGCCAGCAGTGAAATGGCGGGAGGACGGAATGAGCAGTTCTTC. Protein product: CASSEMAGGRNEQFF. V gene TRBV6-1 combines with J gene TRBJ2-1; 8 positions match TRBD2. Trimming cost V 2 bases and J 7 bases; bases outside gene matches: 7. This CDR3 has 15 residues. Germline loops: CDR1 MNHNS, CDR2 SASEGT.

The count of this clone is one. The rearrangement links TRBV7-9 to TRBJ2-4; D remains unclear. Germline-derived CDR1 and CDR2 are SEHNR and FQNEAQ (reference sequence). The CDR3 has 13 amino acids. V was trimmed by 5 bases and J by 3 bases, leaving 8 bases between them. The CDR3 nucleotides read TGTGCCAGCAGCGGACGCAACAAAAACATTCAGTACTTC. It specifies CASSGRNKNIQYF.